This note documents a single T cell receptor (beta chain) sequence. Its target is not known. The V and J ends lost 5 bases and 0 bases respectively, with 27 bases between them. Germline V gene data show CDR1 as SEHNR and CDR2 as FQNEAQ (reference sequence). The CDR3 sequence is 20 residues long. Specified time point: sample taken at primary tumor resection. Patients with untreated early-stage non-small cell lung cancer, numbering 55 to 75, were the donors. Via MiXCR, TCRdb re-called the 5' RACE reads, giving one row per CDR3 protein. The table has 24,000 or so distinct CDR3 sequences, around 10% seen once. The data belong to a study of spatial heterogeneity in lung cancer. Study conclusions and caveats: Mutation counts in tumors were tracked by counts of expanded intratumoral alpha and beta TCRs.

The clonotype comes from a male donor with early-stage non-small cell lung cancer. The source material was lung tumor tissue, sampled at surgery. The genes are TRBV7-9 and TRBJ2-3; D possibly corresponds to TRBD2 (6 bases). The CDR3 nucleotides read TGTGCCAGCAGCGGAAAAGGACTTCCCGGGGGAAGGACTAGCACAGATACGCAGTATTTT. It yields the protein CASSGKGLPGGRTSTDTQYF.